Presented here are 20 T cell receptor beta chains from one specimen sequenced in a study of metastatic and nonmetastatic thyroid tumors. MiXCR reprocessed the PCR reads for TCRdb. The sample records roughly 38,000 clones, around 10% being singletons. Not a single patient had been given any form of treatment at any point before undergoing thyroid surgery. The sample comprised blood. Receptors were obtained from a male donor with papillary thyroid cancer or a benign thyroid nodule (not recorded which). Some clones in this sample may be carry-over from other donors' samples.

About this clone itself: A read error may explain this, as a much larger clone is one base away. Other DNA sequences from this sample encode an identical CDR3 as well. The V gene is TRBV20-1, the J gene TRBJ1-1; perhaps TRBD1 as D (5 bases). The CDR3 is made up of 13 amino acids. The germline CDR1 and CDR2 sequences are DFQATT and SNEGSKA (reference sequence). The CDR3 DNA sequence: TGCAGGCCAGCGCAGGGTCTTGGGGTCGAAGCTTTCTTT. Protein product: CRPAQGLGVEAFF.

The V call is TRBV28, the J call TRBJ2-2; 13 nucleotides match TRBD2. Germline CDR1 reads MDHEN; CDR2 reads SYDVKM. The CDR3 contains 15 residues. Germline trimming cut 3 bases from V and 11 bases from J; bases unmatched to any gene: 6. This CDR3 reads CASSFGTSGTVELFF. The CDR3, as DNA: TGTGCCAGCAGTTTCGGGACTAGCGGGACCGTTGAGCTGTTTTTT.

This clone was picked up many times. This chain joins TRBV4-3 and TRBJ2-7; tentatively, D is TRBD1 (6 bases). Trimming took 0 bases from V and 1 from J, leaving 7 bases between them. The CDR3 sequence is 14 residues long. Germline values: CDR1 LGHNA, CDR2 YSLEER. The DNA for the CDR3 is TGCGCCAGCAGCCAAGAACAGGGTTCCTACGAGCAGTACTTC. Residues: CASSQEQGSYEQYF.

This clone was observed a handful of times. The chain has TRBV9 and TRBJ2-4; D not resolved. This CDR3 is built from 14 residues. The V gene's germline CDR1 is SGDLS and CDR2 YYNGEE. V was trimmed by 0 bases and J by 13 bases, leaving 17 bases between them. The CDR3, as DNA: TGTGCCAGCAGCGTAGATGGGCAGTCAGTGTTCCAGTACTTC. Its translation: CASSVDGQSVFQYF.

This clone appeared many times. The chain carries TRBV5-6 and TRBJ2-2, with TRBD1 matching over 7 bases. Germline lookup yields CDR1 SGHDT and CDR2 YYEEEE. The CDR3 contains 13 residues. V lost 5 bases and J lost 6; bases outside the gene matches: 4. The CDR3 nucleotides are TGTGCCAGCAGAGAAGGGGGCTCCGGGGAGCTGTTTTTT. As protein: CASREGGSGELFF.

The chain combines TRBV28 with TRBJ2-3; 10 nucleotides match TRBD2. Germline-derived CDR1 and CDR2 are MDHEN and SYDVKM. This CDR3 comprises 21 residues. J lost 4 bases, V lost 4 bases, and 23 bases had no gene match. In DNA form, the CDR3 reads TGTGCCAGCAGTTCCTTGTTGGGGGGGATGAGCGGGAGGGCTGGGGCAGATACGCAGTATTTT. Translated, it gives CASSSLLGGMSGRAGADTQYF. The full variable domain, its missing parts supplied by reference TRBV28 and TRBJ2-3, is DVKVTQSSRYLVKRTGEKVFLECVQDMDHENMFWYRQDPGLGLRLIYFSYDVKMKEKGDIPEGYSVSREKKERFSLILESASTNQTSMYLCASSSLLGGMSGRAGADTQYFGPGTRLTVL.

With respect to this clone: The conserved phenylalanine or tryptophan is not found at the CDR3 terminus, so this likely reflects a read error. The V call is TRBV12-3 or TRBV12-4, the J call TRBJ1-2; 11 bases fit TRBD1. The ends lost 3 bases at V and 6 bases at J; junction bases unmatched: 9. The CDR3 has 16 amino acids. The CDR3 sequence is CASSLSGTGGRNGYTS. DNA of the CDR3: TGTGCCAGCAGTTTGTCCGGGACAGGGGGAAGGAATGGCTACACCTCC.

Ten or more counts support this clone. The chain has TRBV10-2 and TRBJ2-7, with 7 bases fitting TRBD1. Germline CDR1 and CDR2: WSHSY and SAAADI. Trimming took 6 bases from V and 5 from J; bases not matched to a gene: 4. This CDR3 contains 12 residues. CDR3 DNA: TGCGCCAGCAGCACGGGACAGAACGAGCAGTACTTC. Its translation is CASSTGQNEQYF.

The table lists this clone with many counts. V and J are TRBV29-1 and TRBJ2-1, with D perhaps matching TRBD1 (6 bases). V lost 7 bases and J 5 bases, leaving 12 bases between the germline ends. Germline CDR1 is SQVTM and CDR2 is ANQGSEA. The CDR3 has 12 residues. The CDR3: CSARTADNEQFF. As DNA, the CDR3 is TGCAGCGCACGGACAGCCGACAATGAGCAGTTCTTC.

This clone was counted many times. The rearrangement joins TRBV19 to TRBJ2-2; 14 bases fit TRBD2. The CDR3 has 16 amino acids. After removal of 4 bases from V and 7 bases from J, the junction contained 5 bases not matched to a gene. Germline lookup yields CDR1 LNHDA and CDR2 SQIVND (reference sequence). As DNA, the CDR3 is TGTGCCAGTAGTACGACTAGCGGGAGGGCCGGCGGGGAGCTGTTTTTT. The encoded protein is CASSTTSGRAGGELFF.

In the case of this clone: Possible read error: a much larger clone is one base away. This CDR3 is missing its conserved last phenylalanine or tryptophan, likely due to a read error. CDR3 in amino acids: CSAMGLVTYNEQFL. The CDR3 nucleotides are TGCAGTGCGATGGGACTAGTAACTTACAATGAGCAGTTCCTC. This chain uses TRBV20-1 with TRBJ2-5; 8 nucleotides match TRBD2. Near its end, the DNA agrees better with TRBJ2-1, so the J call may be wrong. The CDR3 consists of 14 residues. Germline V gene lookup returns CDR1 DFQATT and CDR2 SNEGSKA (reference sequence).

Many counts were recorded for this clone. The gene calls are TRBV30 and TRBJ2-7; D assignment may be TRBD1 or TRBD2 (5 bases each). Germline assignment: CDR1 GTSNPN and CDR2 SVGIG (reference sequence). The CDR3 totals 14 residues. The V gene lost 4 bases and the J gene lost 3 bases, with 16 bases spanning the gap. CDR3 amino acids: CAWNKRGTLYEQYF. DNA of the CDR3: TGTGCCTGGAACAAGAGGGGTACTCTCTACGAGCAGTACTTC.

About this clone: This sequence may be a read error, since a much larger clone differs from it by one base. At the DNA level, this CDR3 is encoded by other sequences in the same sample as well. V and J are TRBV5-1 and TRBJ2-5; D may be TRBD1 (6 bases). In germline, CDR1 is SGHRS, CDR2 YFSETQ. Trimming cost V 5 bases and J 3 bases, with 17 bases left between them. The CDR3 sequence is 15 residues long. In DNA, the CDR3 is TGCGCCAGCAGAACCACACCGGGACAAAAAGAGACCCAGTACTTC. It encodes CASRTTPGQKETQYF.

This clone was detected ten times or more. The chain uses TRBV10-3 and TRBJ2-5; D not resolved. Germline CDR1 is ENHRY and CDR2 is SYGVKD. The V end was cut by 3 bases, the J end by 4 bases, with 9 bases between. This CDR3 is built from 13 residues. The CDR3 spells CAISEMVGETQYF. CDR3 nucleotides: TGTGCCATCAGTGAAATGGTAGGAGAGACCCAGTACTTC.

This clone showed up many times. In the same sample, other DNA sequences code for this CDR3. The rearrangement uses TRBV20-1 and TRBJ2-7; perhaps TRBD1 as D (6 bases). CDR1 DFQATT and CDR2 SNEGSKA come from the germline V gene (reference sequence). The CDR3 totals 14 residues. The V gene lost 2 bases and the J gene lost 1 base, with 12 bases spanning the gap. The CDR3 nucleotides are TGCAGTGCTAGACCGTCGCAGGGGTCCTACGAGCAGTACTTC. Protein sequence: CSARPSQGSYEQYF.

In its sample, this clone was seen a few times. The V and J genes are TRBV6-1 and TRBJ2-5; 7 positions match TRBD2. CDR3 length equals 16 residues. Trimming at V came to 1 base and at J to 5 bases, leaving 10 bases not matched to a gene. Germline assignment: CDR1 MNHNS and CDR2 SASEGT. The CDR3 is CASSEGLAPPGETQYF. The CDR3 nucleotides read TGTGCCAGCAGTGAAGGACTAGCTCCGCCGGGGGAGACCCAGTACTTC.

This clone was recorded at least ten times. A much bigger clone sits one base away, suggesting this may be a read error. This chain connects TRBV27 to TRBJ2-2, with 7 bases that match TRBD1. The CDR3 has 15 amino acids. The germline CDR1 and CDR2 sequences are MNHEY and SMNVEV (reference sequence). V lost 2 bases to trimming and J lost 7 bases; unmatched junction nucleotides: 7. The CDR3 DNA reads TGTGCCAGCAGTTTACCCAGGGGGTTGGGCGGGGAGCTGTTTTTT. Translating gives CASSLPRGLGGELFF.

The table lists this clone with many counts. The genes are TRBV4-3 and TRBJ1-2, with no clear D. This CDR3 contains 13 residues. Germline V lookup: CDR1 LGHNA, CDR2 YSLEER. The V end was cut by 4 bases, the J end by 5 bases, with 11 bases between. This CDR3 is CASSPYVTYGYTF. CDR3 DNA: TGCGCCAGCAGCCCTTACGTAACGTATGGCTACACCTTC.

There are a few counts of this clone. The junction differs from germline at one of its ends, possibly a read error. The V call is TRBV10-1, the J call TRBJ2-7; no definite D call. The CDR3 length is 13 residues. CDR1 is WNHNN and CDR2 is SYGVQD in the germline V gene (reference sequence). Here the CDR3 reads CSSISQVPYEQYF. CDR3 DNA sequence: TGCTCCAGCATTTCGCAGGTTCCCTACGAGCAGTACTTC.

This chain joins TRBV7-6 and TRBJ1-6, with 7 bases that match TRBD1. Germline lookup yields CDR1 SGHVS and CDR2 FNYEAQ. The CDR3 has 14 residues. V trimming: 1 base; J trimming: 11 bases; junction bases outside the gene matches: 5. The CDR3 loop reads CASSLGQGGPPLHF. CDR3 nucleotide sequence: TGTGCCAGCAGCTTAGGACAGGGTGGCCCACCCCTCCACTTT. Combining the CDR3 with reference TRBV7-6 and TRBJ1-6 gives the whole variable domain GAGVSQSPRYKVTKRGQDVALRCDPISGHVSLYWYRQALGQGPEFLTYFNYEAQQDKSGLPNDRFSAERPEGSISTLTIQRTEQRDSAMYRCASSLGQGGPPLHFGNGTRLTVT.